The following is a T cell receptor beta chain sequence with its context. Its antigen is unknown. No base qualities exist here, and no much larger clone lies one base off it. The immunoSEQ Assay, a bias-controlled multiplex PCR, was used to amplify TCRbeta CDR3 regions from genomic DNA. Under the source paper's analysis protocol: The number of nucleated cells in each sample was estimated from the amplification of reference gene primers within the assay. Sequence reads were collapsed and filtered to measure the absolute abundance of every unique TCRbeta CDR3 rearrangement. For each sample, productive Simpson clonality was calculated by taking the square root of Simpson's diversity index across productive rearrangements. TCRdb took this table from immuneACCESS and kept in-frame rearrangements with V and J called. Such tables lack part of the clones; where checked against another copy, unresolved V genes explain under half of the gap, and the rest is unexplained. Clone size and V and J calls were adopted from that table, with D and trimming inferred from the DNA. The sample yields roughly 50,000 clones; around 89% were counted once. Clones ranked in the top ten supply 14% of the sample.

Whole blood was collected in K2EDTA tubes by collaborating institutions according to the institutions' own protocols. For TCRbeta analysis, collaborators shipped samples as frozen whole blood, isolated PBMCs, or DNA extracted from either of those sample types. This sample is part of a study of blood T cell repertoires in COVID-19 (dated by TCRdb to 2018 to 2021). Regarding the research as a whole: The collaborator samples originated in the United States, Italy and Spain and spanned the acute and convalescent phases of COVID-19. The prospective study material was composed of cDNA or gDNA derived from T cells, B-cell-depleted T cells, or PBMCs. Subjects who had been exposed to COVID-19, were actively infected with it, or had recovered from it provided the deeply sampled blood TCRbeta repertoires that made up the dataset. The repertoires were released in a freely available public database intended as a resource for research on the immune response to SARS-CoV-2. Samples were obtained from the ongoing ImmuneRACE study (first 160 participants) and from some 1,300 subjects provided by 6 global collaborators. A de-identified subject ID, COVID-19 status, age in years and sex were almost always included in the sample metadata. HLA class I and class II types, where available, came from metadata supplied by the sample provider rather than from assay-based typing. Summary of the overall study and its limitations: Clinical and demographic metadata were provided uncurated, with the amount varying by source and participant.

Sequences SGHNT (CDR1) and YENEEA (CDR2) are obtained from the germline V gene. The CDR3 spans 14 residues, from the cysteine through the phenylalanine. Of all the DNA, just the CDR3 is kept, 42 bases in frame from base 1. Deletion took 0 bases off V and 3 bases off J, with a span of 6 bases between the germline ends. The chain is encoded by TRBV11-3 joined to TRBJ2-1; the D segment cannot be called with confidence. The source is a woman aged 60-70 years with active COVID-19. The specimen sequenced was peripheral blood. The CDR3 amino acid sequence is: CASSLEASYNEQFF. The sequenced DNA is TGTGCCAGCAGCTTAGAGGCTAGCTACAATGAGCAGTTCTTC.